In this sample, the clone carrying this TCR beta chain turned up a few times. The data are from a study of cytomegalovirus exposure and HLA in healthy donors. Healthy people donating bone marrow made up the donors. The PCR employed 60 Vbeta primers together with 13 Jbeta primers. The assay was immunoSEQ multiplex PCR, and TCRdb's table has in-frame clones only and misses some. The profile shows fewer than 110,000 clones, approximately 76% of them singletons. Germline-derived CDR1 and CDR2 are SGHNT and YENEEA. V gave up 1 base and J gave up 9 bases, with 12 bases separating them. This CDR3 is built from 14 residues.

Sequenced input: PBMCs. This clonotype was sampled from a man younger than 35 in good health and CMV-seronegative. J is TRBJ2-2 and V is TRBV11-3; tentatively, D is TRBD2 (6 bases). CDR3 residues: CASSLGDSHRELFF. The CDR3 bases are TGTGCCAGCAGCTTAGGGGACTCACACAGGGAGCTGTTTTTT.